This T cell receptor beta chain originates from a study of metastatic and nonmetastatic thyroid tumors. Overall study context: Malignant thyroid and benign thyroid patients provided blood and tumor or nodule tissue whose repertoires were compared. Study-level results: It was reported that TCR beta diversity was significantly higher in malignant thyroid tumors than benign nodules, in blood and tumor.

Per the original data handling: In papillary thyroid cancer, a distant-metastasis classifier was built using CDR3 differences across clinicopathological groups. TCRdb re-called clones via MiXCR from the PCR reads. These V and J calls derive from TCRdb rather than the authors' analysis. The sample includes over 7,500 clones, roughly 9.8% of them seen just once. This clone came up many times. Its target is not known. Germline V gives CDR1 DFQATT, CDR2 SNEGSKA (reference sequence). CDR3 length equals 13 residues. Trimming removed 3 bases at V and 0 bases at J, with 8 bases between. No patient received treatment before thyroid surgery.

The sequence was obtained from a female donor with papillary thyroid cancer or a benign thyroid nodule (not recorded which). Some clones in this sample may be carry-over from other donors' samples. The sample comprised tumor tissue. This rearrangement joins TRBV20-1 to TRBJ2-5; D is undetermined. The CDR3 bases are TGCAGTGCTAGTGGGCAGGACCAAGAGACCCAGTACTTC. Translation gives CSASGQDQETQYF.